This passage covers 3 T cell receptor beta chains from one sample sequenced in a study of technical replicates of blood from several donors. The method was immunoSEQ multiplex PCR; TCRdb's version includes in-frame clones alone and lacks a portion of them. The table has 70,000 to 85,000 clones, around 95% seen once. The sequenced sample was T cells isolated from PBMCs. These receptors originate from a human donor in good health.

This clone was recorded only once. The rearrangement links TRBV5-1 to TRBJ2-7; D is undetermined. Per germline, CDR1 SGHRS and CDR2 YFSETQ. The CDR3 covers 15 residues. Trimming removed 0 bases at V and 0 bases at J, with 10 bases between. The CDR3 DNA is TGCGCCAGCAGCTTGGTTGGCATAACCTCCTACGAGCAGTACTTC. This encodes CASSLVGITSYEQYF.

The chain joins TRBV27 to TRBJ1-6; a weak D match, TRBD1 (6 bases). CDR1 and CDR2 from the germline V gene are MNHEY and SMNVEV (reference sequence). The CDR3 has 12 residues. Trimming left V 7 bases short and J 9 bases short, with 10 bases between. The CDR3 region has the DNA TGTGCCAGCACCCAGGGGAGTTCACCCCTCCACTTT. Its protein is CASTQGSSPLHF.

This chain connects TRBV5-1 to TRBJ1-2; D is unclear. The CDR3 has 13 residues. The V end was cut by 3 bases, the J end by 2 bases, with 8 bases between. Germline V gives CDR1 SGHRS, CDR2 YFSETQ. The CDR3 region has the DNA TGCGCCAGCAGCTCCGGCGGAAACTATGGCTACACCTTC. Translated: CASSSGGNYGYTF.